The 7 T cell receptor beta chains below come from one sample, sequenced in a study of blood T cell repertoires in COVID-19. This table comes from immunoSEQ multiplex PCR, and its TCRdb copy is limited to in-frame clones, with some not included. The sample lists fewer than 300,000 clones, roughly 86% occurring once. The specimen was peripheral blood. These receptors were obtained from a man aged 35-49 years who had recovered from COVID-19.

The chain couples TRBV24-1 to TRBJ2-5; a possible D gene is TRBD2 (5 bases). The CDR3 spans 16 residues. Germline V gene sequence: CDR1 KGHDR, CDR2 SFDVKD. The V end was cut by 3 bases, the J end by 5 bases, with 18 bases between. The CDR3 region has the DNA TGTGCCACCAGTGATCCGTCAAGAGGACGCGGGGAGACCCAGTACTTC. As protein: CATSDPSRGRGETQYF.

For the CDR3, the DNA is TGTGCCAGCAGCCCTTTAAGACAGGGGGTCCTCTACGAGCAGTACTTC. This gives the protein CASSPLRQGVLYEQYF. The chain is built from TRBV9 and TRBJ2-7, with TRBD1 matching over 9 bases. Germline CDR1 and CDR2: SGDLS and YYNGEE. Trimming cost V 4 bases and J 3 bases; bases outside gene matches: 11. The CDR3 runs 16 residues.

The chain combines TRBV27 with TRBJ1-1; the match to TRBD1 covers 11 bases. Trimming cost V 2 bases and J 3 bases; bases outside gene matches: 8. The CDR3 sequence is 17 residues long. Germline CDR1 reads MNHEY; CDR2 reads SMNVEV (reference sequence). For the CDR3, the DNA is TGTGCCAGCAGTTTAGTCGGACAGGGGGCTTGGGACACTGAAGCTTTCTTT. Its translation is CASSLVGQGAWDTEAFF.

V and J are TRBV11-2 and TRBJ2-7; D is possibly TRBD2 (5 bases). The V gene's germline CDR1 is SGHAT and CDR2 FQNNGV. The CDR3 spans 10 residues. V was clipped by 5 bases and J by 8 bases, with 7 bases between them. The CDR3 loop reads CASSEGKQYF. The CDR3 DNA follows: TGTGCCAGCAGCGAGGGTAAGCAGTACTTC.

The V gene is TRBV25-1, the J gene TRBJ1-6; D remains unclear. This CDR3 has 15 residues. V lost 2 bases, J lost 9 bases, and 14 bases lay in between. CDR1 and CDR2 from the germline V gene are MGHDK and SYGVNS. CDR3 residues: CASSENVGGSSPLHF. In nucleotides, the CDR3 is TGTGCCAGCAGTGAAAATGTCGGAGGCAGTTCACCCCTCCACTTT.

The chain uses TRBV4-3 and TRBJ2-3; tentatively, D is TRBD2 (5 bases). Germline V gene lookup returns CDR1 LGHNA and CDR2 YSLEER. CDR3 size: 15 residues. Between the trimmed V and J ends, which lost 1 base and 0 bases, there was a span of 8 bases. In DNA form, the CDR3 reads TGCGCCAGCAGCCAAGTGGGCGGGAGCACAGATACGCAGTATTTT. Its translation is CASSQVGGSTDTQYF.

The chain's CDR3 is CASSERQIFYGYTF. CDR3 DNA: TGTGCCAGCAGTGAACGACAGATATTCTATGGCTACACCTTC. The chain has TRBV2 and TRBJ1-2; D perhaps matches TRBD1 (5 bases). The germline V gene has CDR1 SNHLY and CDR2 FYNNEI. This CDR3 region has 14 residues. The V end lost 2 bases, the J end lost 4 bases, and 11 bases lay between the germline ends.